This T cell receptor (beta chain) was captured by sequencing in a study of blood T cell repertoires in COVID-19 (dated by TCRdb to the early 2020s). Turning to the overall study: Samples covering the acute and convalescent phases of COVID-19 were provided by collaborators in the United States, Italy and Spain. The prospective study material was composed of cDNA or gDNA derived from T cells, B-cell-depleted T cells, or PBMCs. Subjects who had been exposed to COVID-19, were actively infected with it, or had recovered from it provided the deeply sampled blood TCRbeta repertoires that made up the dataset. The repertoires were released in a freely available public database meant as a resource for research on the immune response to SARS-CoV-2. Samples were obtained from the ongoing ImmuneRACE study (first 160 participants) and from some 1,300 subjects provided by 6 global collaborators. Sample metadata almost always included a de-identified subject ID, COVID-19 status, age in years and sex. HLA class I and class II types, where available, came from metadata supplied by the sample provider rather than from assay-based typing.

TCRbeta CDR3 regions were amplified from genomic DNA using the immunoSEQ Assay, a bias-controlled multiplex PCR. Concerning the study's data processing: Within the assay, amplification of reference gene primers was used to estimate how many nucleated cells each sample contained. To quantify the absolute abundance of each unique TCRbeta CDR3 rearrangement, sequence reads were collapsed and filtered. For each sample, productive Simpson clonality was calculated by taking the square root of Simpson's diversity index across productive rearrangements. TCRdb retrieved this table from immuneACCESS and kept in-frame rearrangements only. Not all clones are present; in checked studies, unresolved V genes account for under half, and no reason is known for the remainder. That table supplies the V and J calls and clone size; D and trimming were determined from the DNA. This sample has 200,000 to 300,000 clones in its table, and around four fifths of those were observed once. The top ten clones comprise about 6.3% of the sample.

The CDR3, cysteine through phenylalanine, is 13 amino acids long. Only the CDR3 portion is preserved as DNA: 39 bases, with reading frame beginning at the first base. V is reduced by 3 bases and J by 4 bases, leaving a spacing of 9 bases between them. According to the germline V gene, CDR1 reads SGHTA and CDR2 reads FQGNSA. Overall results and qualifications from the work: Clinical and demographic metadata were provided uncurated, with the amount varying by source and participant.

For this clone: Its antigen is still unknown. No base quality values were provided; no much bigger clone lies one nucleotide off.

Collaborating institutions collected whole blood in K2EDTA tubes following their own protocols. For TCRbeta analysis, collaborators shipped samples in one of three forms: frozen whole blood, isolated PBMCs, or DNA extracted from either of those sample types. The TCR was taken from a woman aged 55-69 years with active or convalescent COVID-19. The rearrangement combines TRBV7-2 with TRBJ1-2; no confident D gene assignment can be made. Sample: peripheral blood. The sequenced DNA: TGTGCCAGCAGCTTTACGAGATCCTATGGCTACACCTTC. Its product reads: CASSFTRSYGYTF.